This T cell receptor (beta chain) was observed in a study of B cell selection in AIRE deficiency. V lost 8 bases and J lost 6, with 15 bases in between. The CDR3 totals 13 residues. Study-wide results and caveats: Only about 9% of 3,500 to 4,500 shared Treg sequences were patient-specific; 30% to 35% healthy-specific. CDR3s were shorter in shared Treg sequences, reflecting few non-templated nucleotide insertions.

On this clone itself: Its antigen remains unidentified.

CD4+CD127+ cells were sorted as the conventional CD4 T cells. Original analysis: Pooled conventional T cells gave about 1x10^5 patient and approximately 1.3x10^5 donor TCRbeta sequences. Sequencing used immunoSEQ multiplex PCR; TCRdb keeps in-frame clones, though not all of them. V and J calls and clone size are as listed in that table; D and trimming were resolved from the DNA. Among 21,000 or so clones listed, about 96% were seen once. The source material was conventional CD4+ T cells sorted from PBMCs. The gene calls are TRBV23-1 and TRBJ2-3, with a tentative D call TRBD1 (5 bases). TRBV23-1 carries the ORF label, with uncertain function. This TCR came from a human donor with AIRE deficiency. The CDR3 DNA follows: TGCGCCAGCTCTCTGGGCAGGGTGGATACGCAGTATTTT. Encoded protein: CASSLGRVDTQYF.